The clone carrying this TCR beta chain was detected many times. This specimen comes from a study of T-cell reconstitution after alpha-beta-depleted transplantation in children. Germline CDR1 and CDR2: SQVTM and ANQGSEA. Losses at the gene ends were 6 bases for V and 0 bases for J; bases not matched to a gene: 7. The CDR3 length is 17 residues. A TCRbeta library incorporating unique molecular identifiers was prepared. One entry per CDR3 protein results from TCRdb running MiXCR on the PCR reads. The sample has around 490,000 distinct CDR3 sequences, 10% to 12% seen once. This TCR was sampled from a female patient aged 2 to 10 who had a stem cell transplant for aplastic anemia, so the T cells may come from the graft donor. This material consisted of PBMCs, mostly from graft donor cells, taken 180 days after TCRalphabeta/CD19-depleted stem cell transplant. This chain joins TRBV29-1 and TRBJ2-1; 14 bases align to TRBD2. DNA for the CDR3: TGCAGCGTCCCCCGCGGACTAGCGGGGGGCTCCTACAATGAGCAGTTCTTC. Its protein is CSVPRGLAGGSYNEQFF.